The entry below gives a single TCR beta chain sequence along with its context. The antigen is not known. These data come from a study of shared clonotypes between healthy human individuals. Overall study: Each donor contributed plates that comprised three CD4 naive, three CD4 memory, two CD8 naive and one CD8 memory. Study findings and constraints: Compared with memory subsets, naive subsets generally had larger estimated richness. Donor scarcity curtailed the genetic and exposure-history diversity represented herein.

CD4+ cells yielded CD45RA+ naive and CD45RA-negative memory subsets. Produced via immunoSEQ multiplex PCR; TCRdb's table is partial and in-frame only. Among about 180,000 clones listed, 90% to 95% were seen once. This CDR3 comprises 16 residues. Per the germline V gene, CDR1 is KGHSH and CDR2 is LQKENI. After removal of 3 bases from V and 0 bases from J, the junction contained 7 bases not matched to a gene. The origin of this receptor is a woman under 40 in good health. The chain couples TRBV18 to TRBJ1-2; TRBD1 aligns across 7 bases. The sequenced material came from naive CD4+ T cells sorted from blood. The subset is: CD45RA+ positively selected. Here the CDR3 DNA reads TGTGCCAGCTCACCCCGGGACAGCTTAGCTAACTATGGCTACACCTTC. Amino acid sequence: CASSPRDSLANYGYTF.